This T cell receptor (beta chain) was identified in a study of human T cells and chemical hapten exposure. Time point of the sample: patch test 1, 2 weeks after DPC sensitization. This sample's treatment: therapeutic diphenylcyclopropenone sensitization with weekly scalp DPC. Each CDR3 protein is one row after TCRdb ran MiXCR on the RACE reads. The sample contains tens of thousands of distinct CDR3 sequences, about 11% of which appear only once. This CDR3 has 13 residues. J was trimmed by 6 bases and V by 6 bases; bases with no gene match: 7. Germline lookup yields CDR1 SGHTA and CDR2 FQGNSA. This clonotype was recorded at least ten times.

The sequence was obtained from a man aged 35 to 55 with alopecia areata. Some clones in this sample may be carry-over from other donors' samples. The sample consisted of whole blood, taken in connection with sensitization to the hapten diphenylcyclopropenone (DPC). This sequence joins TRBV7-2 and TRBJ1-2; TRBD1 matches at 7 bases. CDR3 sequence: CASRQQGRDGYTF. DNA of the CDR3: TGTGCCAGCAGACAACAGGGGAGGGATGGCTACACCTTC. Using reference TRBV7-2 and TRBJ1-2 for the parts outside the CDR3, the full variable domain is GAGVSQSPSNKVTEKGKDVELRCDPISGHTALYWYRQSLGQGLEFLIYFQGNSAPDKSGLPSDRFSAERTGGSVSTLTIQRTQQEDSAVYLCASRQQGRDGYTFGSGTRLTVV.